This is a list of T cell receptor beta chains from one sample in a study of identical twins' blood T cells. Each CDR3 protein is one row after TCRdb ran MiXCR on the 5' RACE reads. The profile shows 300,000 to 450,000 distinct CDR3 sequences, roughly 31% of them singletons. Source material: PBMCs. The receptors derive from a woman aged 18-49 years in good health. Both conserved end residues are part of each CDR3. A D gene is named only where the DNA matches it firmly. Some rows have no size entry. The others give once, few or many, or a class for an expanded clone.

TRBJ2-7,.,TRBV20-1,.,TGCAGTGCCCCGGGAAAGCAGTACTTC,CSAPGKQYF
TRBJ1-5,.,TRBV16,.,TGTGCCAGCAGCCAATCTGGACGCAGCAATCAGCCCCAGCATTTT,CASSQSGRSNQPQHF
TRBJ1-2,.,TRBV6-2/TRBV6-3,.,TGTGCCAGCAGTCCCCCGGCGAGGACAGTTGGCTACACCTTC,CASSPPARTVGYTF
TRBJ1-1,TRBD1,TRBV14,many,TGTGCCAGCAGCTCTCAGGGGGCTGTGAACACTGAAGCTTTCTTT,CASSSQGAVNTEAFF
TRBJ2-3,TRBD1,TRBV13,.,TGTGCCAGCAGCTTAAGGGGACAGGGGTCAGATACGCAGTATTTT,CASSLRGQGSDTQYF
TRBJ1-1,.,TRBV29-1,.,TGCAGCGTTGACCCGGGCCAGGGAACTGAAGCTTTCTTT,CSVDPGQGTEAFF
TRBJ2-1,TRBD2,TRBV6-2/TRBV6-3,.,TGTGCCAGCACCCTTCTAGCGGGAGCTCATGAGCAGTTCTTC,CASTLLAGAHEQFF
TRBJ2-7,TRBD1,TRBV25-1,.,TGTGCCAGCAGTGAATATGGGACAGAGACCTACGAGCAGTACTTC,CASSEYGTETYEQYF
TRBJ1-1,.,TRBV6-5,few,TGTGCCAGCACCTCGGTGGGGGCAGGAAGCACTGAAGCTTTCTTT,CASTSVGAGSTEAFF
TRBJ2-5,.,TRBV6-6,.,TGTGCCAGCCTCGGTAATGGGGAGACCCAGTACTTC,CASLGNGETQYF
TRBJ1-2,.,TRBV10-3,few,TGTGCCATCAGTGAACAGGGAGTTAGTGGCTACACCTTC,CAISEQGVSGYTF
TRBJ2-3,.,TRBV2,few,TGTGCCAGCATGCGGGTAGGCGGTACGCAGTATTTT,CASMRVGGTQYF
TRBJ1-5,.,TRBV6-2/TRBV6-3,.,TGTGCCACCCTCTTGGACAGAAACAATCGGCCCCAGCATTTT,CATLLDRNNRPQHF
TRBJ2-1,TRBD1,TRBV24-1,.,TGTGTCACCAGTGATCCCGGGACAGGGGGGAATGAGCAGTTCTTC,CVTSDPGTGGNEQFF
TRBJ1-1,TRBD1,TRBV7-3,.,TGTGCCAGCAGCTCCCGGGACAGAGATATGAACACTGAAGCTTTCTTT,CASSSRDRDMNTEAFF
TRBJ1-5,.,TRBV27,few,TGTGCCAGCAGTTTAGAGGGCCTCAATCAGCCCCAGCATTTT,CASSLEGLNQPQHF
TRBJ2-2,.,TRBV5-1,.,TGCGCCGGCAGCTTTTTGCCCGGGGAGCTGTTTTTT,CAGSFLPGELFF
TRBJ2-7,TRBD1,TRBV15,.,TGTGCCACCAGCAGAGTGACAGGGTCGTACGAGCAGTACTTC,CATSRVTGSYEQYF
TRBJ2-1,TRBD2,TRBV20-1,.,TGCAGTGCCCGGGGAGTACTAGCGGGCCCTTACTACAATGAGCAGTTCTTC,CSARGVLAGPYYNEQFF
TRBJ2-7,.,TRBV5-6,.,TGTGCCAGCAGCTTGGTTCAGGGGAGGCTCGTGGACGAGCAGTACTTC,CASSLVQGRLVDEQYF
TRBJ2-5,.,TRBV29-1,few,TGCAGCGTTGGATACGGCAGCCAAAGGGAGACCCAGTACTTC,CSVGYGSQRETQYF
TRBJ1-1,.,TRBV29-1,many,TGCAGCGTTGACAGGCAGGGCAACACTGAAGCTTTCTTT,CSVDRQGNTEAFF
TRBJ1-1,.,TRBV5-1,.,TGCGCCAGCAGCCCTCGGGACACAAACTCTGAAGCTTTCTTT,CASSPRDTNSEAFF
TRBJ2-3,TRBD2,TRBV20-1,.,TGCAGTACTAGCGGAGTTACTTCTAGCACAGATACGCAGTATTTT,CSTSGVTSSTDTQYF
TRBJ1-1,.,TRBV3-1,many,TGTGCCAGCAGCCAAGCCATGAGGGACGAAGCTTTCTTT,CASSQAMRDEAFF
TRBJ2-1,.,TRBV7-9,.,TGTGCCAGCAGCTTACCAGCGGCGACCAATGAGCAGTTCTTC,CASSLPAATNEQFF
TRBJ2-2,TRBD1,TRBV28,many,TGTGCCAGCAGGTCACAGGGGTGGAACACCGGGGAGCTGTTTTTT,CASRSQGWNTGELFF
TRBJ2-7,.,TRBV20-1,few,TGCAGTGCTAGGAAAGGGACCTACGAGCAGTACTTC,CSARKGTYEQYF
TRBJ1-4,.,TRBV6-6,.,TGTGCCAGCAGTTACGCCCGGGTTTGGGAAAAACTGTTTTTT,CASSYARVWEKLFF
TRBJ2-3,.,TRBV7-9,.,TGTGCCAGCAGCTCCTCTTCCGGGTCGCAGTATTTT,CASSSSSGSQYF
TRBJ1-4,TRBD1,TRBV20-1,many,TGCAGTGCTAGAGACCAACACAGGGGAACTAATGAAAAACTGTTTTTT,CSARDQHRGTNEKLFF
TRBJ2-5,.,TRBV7-7,few,TGTGCCAGCAGCTTATGGGCGACAGGCCAAGAGACCCAGTACTTC,CASSLWATGQETQYF
TRBJ2-7,.,TRBV5-1,few,TGCGCCAGCAGCTTGGAATCCCCAGTTGGTTACGAGCAGTACTTC,CASSLESPVGYEQYF
TRBJ2-7,TRBD2,TRBV5-1,few,TGCGCCAGCAGCCTCCAACTATCGCTAGCGGGGTCCTACGAGCAGTACTTC,CASSLQLSLAGSYEQYF
TRBJ2-1,.,TRBV5-1,.,TGCGCCGGCAGCTTGGGACCGGTCTCCTCCTACAATGAGCAGTTCTTC,CAGSLGPVSSYNEQFF
TRBJ1-5,.,TRBV2,.,TGTGCCAGCAGTGAAGCACTTAACGGCAATCAGCCCCAGCATTTT,CASSEALNGNQPQHF
TRBJ1-1,TRBD1,TRBV29-1,once,TGCAGCGTCCCCGGGGGGACAGGGGTCAACGCTGAAGCTTTCTTT,CSVPGGTGVNAEAFF
TRBJ2-2,.,TRBV11-2,.,TGTGCCAGCAGCTTAGCGGGAGCCACCGGGGAGCCGTTTTTT,CASSLAGATGEPFF
TRBJ1-2,.,TRBV6-5,.,TGTGCCACCTGGCGGGCAGGAAACTATGGCTACACCTTC,CATWRAGNYGYTF
TRBJ1-2,.,TRBV29-1,.,TGCGGCGTAGAACTTTCCGGGGGGATCTATGGCTACACCTTC,CGVELSGGIYGYTF
TRBJ2-1,.,TRBV29-1,many,TGCAGCGTTCCGGGAACCCGTCGCTCCTACAATGAGCAGTTCTTC,CSVPGTRRSYNEQFF
TRBJ2-2,.,TRBV27,.,TGTGCCAGCAGTATTATTATGGGAAACCCCGGGGAGCTGTTTTTT,CASSIIMGNPGELFF
TRBJ2-3,.,TRBV29-1,.,TGCAGCTCCAAAGGGGGGGCAGATACGCAGTATTTT,CSSKGGADTQYF
TRBJ1-1,.,TRBV29-1,.,TGCAGCGTTGATTCACGGTCGGGCACTGAAGCTTTCTTT,CSVDSRSGTEAFF
TRBJ1-2,.,TRBV6-1,.,TGTGCCAGCAGTGAACAAGGACAGAGCTATGGCTACACCTTC,CASSEQGQSYGYTF
TRBJ2-1,.,TRBV9,.,TGTGCCAGCAGCCAAGGGAGCTCCTACAATGAGCAGTTCTTC,CASSQGSSYNEQFF
TRBJ1-2,.,TRBV7-9,few,TGTGCCAGCAGCTTAGGGGGACCAATCTATGGCTACACCTTC,CASSLGGPIYGYTF
TRBJ1-1,.,TRBV6-6,.,TGTGCCAGCAGTCCAGTCTCGAACACTGAAGCTTCCTTT,CASSPVSNTEASF
TRBJ2-5,TRBD2,TRBV14,.,TGTGCCAGCAGCCAAGTTGTAGGAGCGGGGGAGACCCAGTACTTC,CASSQVVGAGETQYF
TRBJ2-1,TRBD2,TRBV9,many,TGTGCCAGCAGCTTCCTAGGACTAGCGGGGGGGGATGAGCAGTTCTTC,CASSFLGLAGGDEQFF
TRBJ2-1,TRBD2,TRBV5-6,.,TGTGCCAGCGGCTTAGGGACTAGCTCCTACAATGAGCAGTTCTTC,CASGLGTSSYNEQFF
TRBJ1-5,.,TRBV20-1,few,TGCAGTGCTAGAGCCCGGGGTATCGGTCAGCCCCAGCATTTT,CSARARGIGQPQHF
TRBJ2-7,.,TRBV10-3,few,TGTGCCATCAGTGGCACCCGGGACTACGAGCAGTACTTC,CAISGTRDYEQYF